Listed below are T cell receptor beta chains from one sample, sequenced in a study of blood T cell repertoires in COVID-19. Clones were read by immunoSEQ multiplex PCR, and TCRdb kept only the in-frame ones, dropping some. Among about 180,000 clones listed, about 83% were seen once. Sequenced sample: peripheral blood. The receptors come from a person between 65 and 79 years old with COVID-19, enrolled during active disease. Both conserved end residues are part of each CDR3. The D gene is left open where the match is weak. Some rows have no size entry. The others give once, few or many, or a class for an expanded clone.

-	TRBV7-9	-	TRBJ1-6	TGTGCCAGCAGCCCCTCGTTCTCCTATAATTCACCCCTCCACTTT	CASSPSFSYNSPLHF
-	TRBV7-8	-	TRBJ1-2	TGTGCCAGCAGCTTAGGTCCAGATGACTATGGCTACACCTTC	CASSLGPDDYGYTF
-	TRBV28	TRBD1	TRBJ1-6	TGTGCCAGCAGCTCCCCTTCCAACAGGGGGCGTAATTCACCCCTCCACTTT	CASSSPSNRGRNSPLHF
-	TRBV6-1	-	TRBJ2-2	TGTGCCAGCAGTGAAATTGTGGGGAGTACCGGGGAGCTGTTTTTT	CASSEIVGSTGELFF
-	TRBV19	-	TRBJ1-5	TGTGCCAGTACCACCTTGGAGTATAGCAATCAGCCCCAGCATTTT	CASTTLEYSNQPQHF
-	TRBV19	TRBD1	TRBJ1-2	TGTGCCTCGGCAGGGGGCGGAAACTATGGCTACACCTTC	CASAGGGNYGYTF
-	TRBV12-3/TRBV12-4	-	TRBJ2-5	TGTGCCAGCAGTCTTAAAGAGACCCAGTACTTC	CASSLKETQYF
few	TRBV6-5	-	TRBJ2-7	TGTGCCAGCAGTTACTGGTCAGGGGTAGGCTACGAGCAGTACTTC	CASSYWSGVGYEQYF
-	TRBV7-8	-	TRBJ2-1	TGTGCCAGCAGCAGCGGGTATAAGGATGAGCAGTTCTTC	CASSSGYKDEQFF
once	TRBV7-2	TRBD1	TRBJ2-7	TGTGCCAGCAGCCACGAGGAAGGGGGCCCCTACGAGCAGTACTTC	CASSHEEGGPYEQYF
-	TRBV7-2	-	TRBJ1-1	TGTGCCAGCAGCTGGTTAGAGGACACTGAAGCTTTCTTT	CASSWLEDTEAFF
-	TRBV27	-	TRBJ2-7	TGTGCCAGCAGTTTGACAGCCAGTACGTCACACGAGCAGTACTTC	CASSLTASTSHEQYF
-	TRBV19	-	TRBJ2-5	TGTGCCAGTAGTTTCGGCGGGGTAGAGACCCAGTACTTC	CASSFGGVETQYF
-	TRBV9	TRBD1	TRBJ1-1	TGTGCCAGCAGCGTACTGGCAGGGGGGTCTGAAGCTTTCTTT	CASSVLAGGSEAFF
-	TRBV7-9	-	TRBJ1-5	TGTGCCAGCACTACCGGGGGGGACCATCAGCCCCAGCATTTT	CASTTGGDHQPQHF
few	TRBV18	-	TRBJ2-5	TGTGCCAGCACCACCGGGGGGCAGGGCCAAGAGACCCAGTACTTC	CASTTGGQGQETQYF
-	TRBV7-6	-	TRBJ1-3	TGTGCCAGCAGCGCGGGGGCGGACGCTAGCTCTGGAAACACCATATATTTT	CASSAGADASSGNTIYF
-	TRBV27	-	TRBJ1-5	TGTGCCAGCAGTTCGTGGCAGAACAATCAGCCCCAGCATTTT	CASSSWQNNQPQHF
-	TRBV13	-	TRBJ2-7	TGTGCCAGCAGCTTAGTCCACACCTACGAGCAGTACTTC	CASSLVHTYEQYF
-	TRBV18	-	TRBJ2-3	TGTGCCAGCTCACCAATTGATAGGGGGACCAACACAGATACGCAGTATTTT	CASSPIDRGTNTDTQYF
-	TRBV2	-	TRBJ1-4	TGTGCCAGCAGTCCCCGGGTCGGAAATGAAAAACTGTTTTTT	CASSPRVGNEKLFF
-	TRBV5-6	TRBD1	TRBJ1-2	TGTGCCAGCAGCGATGACAGGGGCACGGAGATATATGGCTACACCTTC	CASSDDRGTEIYGYTF
-	TRBV24-1	-	TRBJ1-1	TGTGCCACCAGTGGAGGAAACACTGAAGCTTTCTTT	CATSGGNTEAFF
once	TRBV4-2	TRBD2	TRBJ2-7	TGTGCCAGCAGCCAACGGACTAGCGGGAGCTACGAGCAGTACTTC	CASSQRTSGSYEQYF
-	TRBV5-5	-	TRBJ2-7	TGTGCCAGCAGCGATTTGGGGAGTTTCTTTTTCTACGAGCAGTACTTC	CASSDLGSFFFYEQYF
-	TRBV3-1/TRBV3-2	-	TRBJ2-6	TGTGCCAGCAGCCAAGTTGGCAGGGGCGCTGGGGCCAACGTCCTGACTTTC	CASSQVGRGAGANVLTF
-	TRBV9	TRBD1	TRBJ1-5	TGTGCCAGCAGCGCCCCCGGCGCGGACAGGGGGCGGGTTGGTCAGCCCCAGCATTTT	CASSAPGADRGRVGQPQHF
-	TRBV29-1	TRBD1	TRBJ1-5	TGCAGCGTTAGGGTTGGGACAGGGGATCAGCCCCAGCATTTT	CSVRVGTGDQPQHF
-	TRBV6-5	TRBD1	TRBJ1-5	TGTGCCAGCAGTCGGGACAGAAGAAATCAGCCCCAGCATTTT	CASSRDRRNQPQHF
-	TRBV6-6	TRBD1	TRBJ2-7	TGTGCCAGCAGTTCCCAGGGACAGTTAGGCCACGAGCAGTACTTC	CASSSQGQLGHEQYF
-	TRBV11-3	TRBD2	TRBJ2-1	TGTGCCAGCAGCTTAGGATGGTCTAGCGGGAGCAATGAGCAGTTCTTC	CASSLGWSSGSNEQFF
-	TRBV3-1/TRBV3-2	-	TRBJ2-3	TGTGCCAGCAGCCAATGGGAGGCTACTAACACAGATACGCAGTATTTT	CASSQWEATNTDTQYF
-	TRBV7-2	TRBD1	TRBJ2-5	TGTGCCAGCAGAACTTCCGGGACAGGGTTCGTCAGTAGGGAGACCCAGTACTTC	CASRTSGTGFVSRETQYF